This record covers a single T cell receptor beta chain. Its antigen is unidentified. The data belong to a study of cytomegalovirus exposure and HLA in healthy donors. Looking at the study overall: Drawn from HLA-typed donors, 80 million to 100 million unique TCRs were held in an early data release. Overall study results and limits: Presence/absence analyses assumed roughly uniform sequencing depth across donors. One variant, a missense change in DCLRE1C, was linked in a later analysis to TCR beta V- and J-gene trimming.

V lost 6 bases and J 14 bases, leaving 16 bases between the germline ends. This CDR3 is built from 11 residues. Germline-derived CDR1 and CDR2 are SGHAT and FQNNGV. PCR employed 60 Vbeta and 13 Jbeta primers. Authors' methods: Roughly 11 million shared chains were among the about 80 million unique TCR beta chains that a later analysis counted. Here immunoSEQ multiplex PCR was the method, and the copy in TCRdb shows in-frame clones only, minus some. Clone size and the V and J calls come from that table; the DNA yielded D and trimming. Among around 94,000 clones listed, 75% to 80% were seen once. The sequence came from a male donor in good health and CMV-seropositive. The V and J genes are TRBV11-2 and TRBJ1-2; D gene ambiguous. Sequenced input: PBMCs. The CDR3 reads CASRAGSSGTF. In DNA, the CDR3 is TGTGCCAGCAGAGCGGGCTCATCCGGAACCTTC.